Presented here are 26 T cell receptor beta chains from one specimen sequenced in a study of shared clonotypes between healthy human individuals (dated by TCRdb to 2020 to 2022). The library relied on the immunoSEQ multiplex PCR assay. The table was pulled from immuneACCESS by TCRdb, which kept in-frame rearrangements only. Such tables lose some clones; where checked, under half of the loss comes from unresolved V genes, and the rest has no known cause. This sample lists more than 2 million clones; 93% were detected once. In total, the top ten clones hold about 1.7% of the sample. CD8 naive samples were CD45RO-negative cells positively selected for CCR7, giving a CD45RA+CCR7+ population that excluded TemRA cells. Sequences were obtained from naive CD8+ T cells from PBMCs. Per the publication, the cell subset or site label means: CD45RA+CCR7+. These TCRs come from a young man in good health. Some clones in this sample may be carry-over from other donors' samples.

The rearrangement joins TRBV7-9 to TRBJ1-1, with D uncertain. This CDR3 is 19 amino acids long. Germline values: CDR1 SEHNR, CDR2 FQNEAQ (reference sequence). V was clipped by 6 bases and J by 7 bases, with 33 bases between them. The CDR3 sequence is CASRQQPMRGPGKGDEAFF. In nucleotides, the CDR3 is TGTGCCAGCAGACAACAGCCCATGAGAGGTCCGGGTAAAGGCGATGAAGCTTTCTTT.

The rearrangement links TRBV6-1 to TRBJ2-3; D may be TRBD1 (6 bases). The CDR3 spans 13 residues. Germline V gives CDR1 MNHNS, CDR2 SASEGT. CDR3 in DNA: TGTACTATTCGGACAGATTCTCCAGATACGCAGTATTTT. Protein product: CTIRTDSPDTQYF.

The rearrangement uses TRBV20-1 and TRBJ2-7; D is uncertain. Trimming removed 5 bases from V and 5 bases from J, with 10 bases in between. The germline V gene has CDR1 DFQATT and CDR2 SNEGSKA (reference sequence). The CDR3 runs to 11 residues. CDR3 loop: CSAPRGHEQYF. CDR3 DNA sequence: TGCAGTGCTCCCCGAGGACACGAGCAGTACTTC.

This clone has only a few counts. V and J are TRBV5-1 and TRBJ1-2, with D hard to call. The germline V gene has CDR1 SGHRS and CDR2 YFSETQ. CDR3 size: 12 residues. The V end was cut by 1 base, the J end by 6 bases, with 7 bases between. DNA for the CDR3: TGCGCCAGCAGCTTGACCAGCGATGGCTACACCTTC. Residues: CASSLTSDGYTF.

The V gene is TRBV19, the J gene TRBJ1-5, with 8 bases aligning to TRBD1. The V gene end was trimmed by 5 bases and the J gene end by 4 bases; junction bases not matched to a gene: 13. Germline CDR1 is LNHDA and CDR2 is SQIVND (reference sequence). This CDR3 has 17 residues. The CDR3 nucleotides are TGTGCCAGTAGTCCCCGGTTTAGGACAGGGTGGAATCAGCCCCAGCATTTT. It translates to CASSPRFRTGWNQPQHF.

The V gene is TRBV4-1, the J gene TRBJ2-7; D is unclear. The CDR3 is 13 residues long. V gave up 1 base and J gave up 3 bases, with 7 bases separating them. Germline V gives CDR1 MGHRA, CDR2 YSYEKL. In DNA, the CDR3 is TGCGCCAGCAGCCAAGCGACGGTCTACGAGCAGTACTTC. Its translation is CASSQATVYEQYF.

This CDR3 reads CASSLVTGGSDEQYF. CDR3 sequence (DNA): TGTGCCAGCAGCTTAGTGACAGGGGGCAGCGACGAGCAGTACTTC. V gene TRBV7-6 combines with J gene TRBJ2-7; 10 nucleotides align to TRBD1. Germline assignment: CDR1 SGHVS and CDR2 FNYEAQ. J lost 5 bases, V lost 1 base, and 5 bases had no gene match. The CDR3 consists of 15 residues.

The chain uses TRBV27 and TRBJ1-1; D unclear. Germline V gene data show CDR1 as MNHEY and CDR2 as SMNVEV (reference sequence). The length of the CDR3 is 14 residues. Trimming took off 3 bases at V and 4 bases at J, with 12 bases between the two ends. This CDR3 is CASSFGRRGTEAFF. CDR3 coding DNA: TGTGCCAGCAGTTTCGGCAGGAGAGGCACTGAAGCTTTCTTT.

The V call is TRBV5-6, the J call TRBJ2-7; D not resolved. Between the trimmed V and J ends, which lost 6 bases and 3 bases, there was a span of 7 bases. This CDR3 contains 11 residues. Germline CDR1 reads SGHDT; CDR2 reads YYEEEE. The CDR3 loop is CASTVGYEQYF. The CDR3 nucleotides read TGTGCCAGCACGGTGGGCTACGAGCAGTACTTC.

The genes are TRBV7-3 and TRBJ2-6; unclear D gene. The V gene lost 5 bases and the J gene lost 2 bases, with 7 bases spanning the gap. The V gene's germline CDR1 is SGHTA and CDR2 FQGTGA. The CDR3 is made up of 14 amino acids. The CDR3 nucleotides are TGTGCCAGCAGCGAGTGGGCTGGGGCCAACGTCCTGACTTTC. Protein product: CASSEWAGANVLTF.

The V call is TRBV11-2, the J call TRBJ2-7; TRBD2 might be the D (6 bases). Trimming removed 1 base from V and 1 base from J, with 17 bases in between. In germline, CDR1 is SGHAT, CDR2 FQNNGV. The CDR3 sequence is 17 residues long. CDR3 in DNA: TGTGCCAGCAGCTTAGGACCCACAGCGGGTTGGTCCTACGAGCAGTACTTC. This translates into CASSLGPTAGWSYEQYF.

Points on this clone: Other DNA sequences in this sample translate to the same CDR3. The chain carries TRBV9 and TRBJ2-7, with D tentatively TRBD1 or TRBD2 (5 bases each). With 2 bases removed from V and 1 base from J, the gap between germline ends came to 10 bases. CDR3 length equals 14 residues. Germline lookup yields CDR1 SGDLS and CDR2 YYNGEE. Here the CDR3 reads CASSVGTVSYEQYF. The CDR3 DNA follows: TGTGCCAGCAGCGTGGGGACGGTTTCCTACGAGCAGTACTTC.

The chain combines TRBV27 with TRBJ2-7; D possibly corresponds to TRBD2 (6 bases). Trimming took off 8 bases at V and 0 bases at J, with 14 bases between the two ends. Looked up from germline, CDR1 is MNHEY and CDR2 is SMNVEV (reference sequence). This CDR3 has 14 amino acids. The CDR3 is CASGLVGGSYEQYF. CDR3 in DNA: TGTGCCAGCGGGTTGGTGGGAGGCTCCTACGAGCAGTACTTC.

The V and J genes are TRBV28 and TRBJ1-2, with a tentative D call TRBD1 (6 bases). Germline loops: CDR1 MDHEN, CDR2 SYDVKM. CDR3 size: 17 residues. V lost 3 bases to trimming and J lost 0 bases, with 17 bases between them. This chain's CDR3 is CASSFHHRQVTNYGYTF. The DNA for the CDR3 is TGTGCCAGCAGTTTCCATCATCGACAGGTGACTAACTATGGCTACACCTTC.

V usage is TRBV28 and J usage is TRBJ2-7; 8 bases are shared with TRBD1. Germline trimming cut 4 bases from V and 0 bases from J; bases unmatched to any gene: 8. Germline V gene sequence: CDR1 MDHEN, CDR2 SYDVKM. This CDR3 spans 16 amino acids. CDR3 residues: CASSYRDRTTSYEQYF. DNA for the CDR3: TGTGCCAGCAGTTATAGGGACAGGACCACCTCCTACGAGCAGTACTTC.

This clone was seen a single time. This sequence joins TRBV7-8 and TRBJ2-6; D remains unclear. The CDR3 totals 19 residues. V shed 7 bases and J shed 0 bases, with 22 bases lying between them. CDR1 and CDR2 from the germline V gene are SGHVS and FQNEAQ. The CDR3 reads CASISSRTQPYSGANVLTF. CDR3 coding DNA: TGTGCCAGCATATCATCGCGGACCCAGCCTTACTCTGGGGCCAACGTCCTGACTTTC. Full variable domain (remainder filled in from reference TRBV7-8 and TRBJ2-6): GAGVSQSPRYKVAKRGQDVALRCDPISGHVSLFWYQQALGQGPEFLTYFQNEAQLDKSGLPSDRFFAERPEGSVSTLKIQRTQQEDSAVYLCASISSRTQPYSGANVLTFGAGSRLTVL.

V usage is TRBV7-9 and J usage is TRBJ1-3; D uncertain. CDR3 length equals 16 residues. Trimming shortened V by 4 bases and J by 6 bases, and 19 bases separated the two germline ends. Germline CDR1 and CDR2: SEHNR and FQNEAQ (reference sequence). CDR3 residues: CASSYIGPSSENTIYF. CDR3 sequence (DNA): TGTGCCAGCAGCTATATAGGACCGTCTTCGGAAAACACCATATATTTT.

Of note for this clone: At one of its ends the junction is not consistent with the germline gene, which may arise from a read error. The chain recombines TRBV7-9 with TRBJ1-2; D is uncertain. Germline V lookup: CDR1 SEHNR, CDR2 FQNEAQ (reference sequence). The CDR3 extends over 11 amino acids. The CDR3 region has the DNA TGTGCCAGCAGATTAGGTGGGGGCTACACCTTC. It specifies CASRLGGGYTF. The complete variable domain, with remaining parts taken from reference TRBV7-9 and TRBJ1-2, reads DTGVSQNPRHKITKRGQNVTFRCDPISEHNRLYWYRQTLGQGPEFLTYFQNEAQLEKSRLLSDRFSAERPKGSFSTLEIQRTEQGDSAMYLCASRLGGGYTFGSGTRLTVV.

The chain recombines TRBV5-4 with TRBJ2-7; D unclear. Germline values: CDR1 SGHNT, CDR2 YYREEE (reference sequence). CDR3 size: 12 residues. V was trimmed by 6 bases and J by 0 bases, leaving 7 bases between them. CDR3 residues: CASTSPSYEQYF. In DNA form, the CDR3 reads TGTGCCAGCACAAGTCCCTCCTACGAGCAGTACTTC. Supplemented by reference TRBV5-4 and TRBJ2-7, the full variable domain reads ETGVTQSPTHLIKTRGQQVTLRCSSQSGHNTVSWYQQALGQGPQFIFQYYREEENGRGNFPPRFSGLQFPNYSSELNVNALELDDSALYLCASTSPSYEQYFGPGTRLTVT.

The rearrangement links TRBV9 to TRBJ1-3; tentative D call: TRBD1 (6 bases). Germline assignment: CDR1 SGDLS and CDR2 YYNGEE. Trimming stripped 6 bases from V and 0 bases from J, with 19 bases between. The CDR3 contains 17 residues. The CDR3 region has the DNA TGTGCCAGCAACAGTCGGGGGGGCGCCATCTCTGGAAACACCATATATTTT. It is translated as CASNSRGGAISGNTIYF.

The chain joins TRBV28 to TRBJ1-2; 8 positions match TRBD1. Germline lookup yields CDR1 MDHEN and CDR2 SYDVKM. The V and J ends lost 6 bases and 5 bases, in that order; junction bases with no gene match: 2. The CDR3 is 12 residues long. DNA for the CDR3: TGTGCCAGCAGAAACAGGGGGTATGGCTACACCTTC. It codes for CASRNRGYGYTF.

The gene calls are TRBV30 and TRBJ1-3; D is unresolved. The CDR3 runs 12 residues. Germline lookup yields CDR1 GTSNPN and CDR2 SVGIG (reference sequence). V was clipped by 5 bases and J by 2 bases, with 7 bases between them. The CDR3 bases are TGTGCCTGGGTACCGGCTGGAAACACCATATATTTT. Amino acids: CAWVPAGNTIYF.

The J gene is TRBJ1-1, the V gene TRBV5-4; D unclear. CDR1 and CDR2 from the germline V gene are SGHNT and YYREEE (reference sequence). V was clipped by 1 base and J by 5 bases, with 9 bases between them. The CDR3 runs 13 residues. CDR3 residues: CASSLSGTTEAFF. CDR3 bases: TGTGCCAGCAGCTTGTCGGGAACGACTGAAGCTTTCTTT.

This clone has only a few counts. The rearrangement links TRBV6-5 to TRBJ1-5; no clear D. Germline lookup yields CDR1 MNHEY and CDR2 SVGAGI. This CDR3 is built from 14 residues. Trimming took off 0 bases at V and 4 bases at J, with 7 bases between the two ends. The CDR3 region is CASSYSIRNQPQHF. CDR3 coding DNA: TGTGCCAGCAGTTACTCGATAAGAAATCAGCCCCAGCATTTT.

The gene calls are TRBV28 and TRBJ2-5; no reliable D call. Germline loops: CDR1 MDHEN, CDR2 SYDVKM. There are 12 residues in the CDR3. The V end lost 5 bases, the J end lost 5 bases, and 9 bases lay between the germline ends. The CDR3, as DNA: TGTGCCAGCAGTGGGGTTTGGGAGACCCAGTACTTC. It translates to CASSGVWETQYF.

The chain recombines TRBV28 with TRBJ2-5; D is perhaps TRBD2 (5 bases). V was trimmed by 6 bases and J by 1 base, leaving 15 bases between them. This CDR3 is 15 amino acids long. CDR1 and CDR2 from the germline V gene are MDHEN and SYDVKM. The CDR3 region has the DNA TGTGCCAGCAGCCCACACTTGGGGAGCCAAGAGACCCAGTACTTC. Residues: CASSPHLGSQETQYF.